The 8 T cell receptor beta chains below were found in one sample sequenced in a study of blood T cell repertoires in COVID-19 (dated by TCRdb to about 2020). Preparation of the library involved the immunoSEQ multiplex PCR assay. TCRdb carries this immuneACCESS record with in-frame sequences only. Its versions omit some clonotypes, under half of them owing to an unresolved V gene in the studies checked, with the rest unexplained. Counted in this sample were tens of thousands of clones; around 85% of them appeared once. The top ten clones comprise approximately 5.1% of the sample. Sequenced sample: peripheral blood. The receptors were sampled from a man between 60 and 70 years old with acute or convalescent COVID-19.

The V gene is TRBV7-8, the J gene TRBJ2-5, with D possibly TRBD1 on 6 matching bases. Germline CDR1 reads SGHVS; CDR2 reads FQNEAQ. Trimming took 3 bases from V and 5 from J, leaving 10 bases between them. CDR3 length equals 13 residues. DNA of the CDR3: TGTGCCAGCAGCTTTACAGGGATGGAGACCCAGTACTTC. This translates into CASSFTGMETQYF.

The chain combines TRBV11-2 with TRBJ1-4; the match to TRBD1 covers 8 bases. V lost 4 bases to trimming and J lost 8 bases; unmatched junction nucleotides: 3. The CDR3 covers 13 residues. The germline CDR1 and CDR2 sequences are SGHAT and FQNNGV. CDR3 region: CASSSGQGEKLFF. The CDR3 coding sequence is TGTGCCAGCAGCTCCGGACAGGGAGAAAAACTGTTTTTT.

This sequence joins TRBV25-1 and TRBJ1-1; 11 positions agree with TRBD1. Germline V gives CDR1 MGHDK, CDR2 SYGVNS. V was pared by 6 bases and J by 4 bases, with 4 bases of the junction left unmatched. The CDR3 is 14 amino acids. This chain's CDR3 is CASRGTGGTTEAFF. CDR3 DNA: TGTGCCAGCAGGGGGACAGGGGGTACCACTGAAGCTTTCTTT.

The rearrangement links TRBV4-1 to TRBJ2-6; a possible D gene is TRBD1 (5 bases). Germline assignment: CDR1 MGHRA and CDR2 YSYEKL. The CDR3 is 16 residues long. Trimming pared 5 bases from V and 0 bases from J, leaving 11 bases between. The CDR3 bases are TGCGCCAGCAGCGGCGCGACAGTCTCTGGGGCCAACGTCCTGACTTTC. This gives the protein CASSGATVSGANVLTF.

The rearrangement links TRBV21-1 to TRBJ1-5. TRBV21-1 is a pseudogene locus. The CDR3 is 16 amino acids. In DNA form, the CDR3 reads TGTGCCAGCAGCAAAGAGCGGTCAAGCCGCAATCAGCCCCAGCATTTT. Protein sequence: CASSKERSSRNQPQHF.

The rearrangement links TRBV9 to TRBJ1-2; 9 nucleotides align to TRBD1. This CDR3 is built from 13 residues. Germline lookup yields CDR1 SGDLS and CDR2 YYNGEE. V was pared by 5 bases and J by 6 bases, with 5 bases of the junction left unmatched. In nucleotides, the CDR3 is TGTGCCAGCAGTGGGACAGGGCGTGATGGCTACACCTTC. The encoded protein is CASSGTGRDGYTF.

This clone was seen only a few times. The chain couples TRBV6-2 or TRBV6-3 to TRBJ2-7; no clear D. The CDR3 length is 14 residues. The germline CDR1 and CDR2 sequences are MNHEY and SVGEGT. V lost 2 bases, J lost 1 base, and 9 bases lay in between. The CDR3 protein is CASSYQVSSYEQYF. CDR3 nucleotide sequence: TGTGCCAGCAGTTACCAGGTGTCTTCCTACGAGCAGTACTTC.

In its sample, this clone was seen once. DNA for the CDR3: TGTGCCAGCAGTTACTACACGGGGATAGGAAGCAATCAGCCCCAGCATTTT. It codes for CASSYYTGIGSNQPQHF. The V and J genes are TRBV6-2 or TRBV6-3 and TRBJ1-5; D is undetermined. This CDR3 has 17 amino acids. The germline V and J ends were trimmed by 1 base and 1 base, with 14 bases remaining between them. Per the germline V gene, CDR1 is MNHEY and CDR2 is SVGEGT.